Below, 28 T cell receptor beta chains from the same sample are listed, as sequenced in a study of T cells after yellow fever vaccination. One entry per CDR3 protein, called by TCRdb with MiXCR from the 5' RACE reads. The table records about 340,000 distinct CDR3 sequences, roughly 4% of them present only once. Sequencing was performed on PBMCs, taken 5 days after the yellow fever booster vaccination. These receptors were taken from a man between 18 and 29 years old who received the YFV17D yellow fever vaccine.

This clonotype was seen more than once but under ten times. This chain connects TRBV7-8 to TRBJ2-7; D is unclear. V lost 2 bases and J 2 bases, leaving 10 bases between the germline ends. This CDR3 has 14 amino acids. The germline CDR1 and CDR2 sequences are SGHVS and FQNEAQ. The CDR3 region has the DNA TGTGCCAGCAGCTTAATGGGTATGACCTACGAGCAGTACGTC. Its protein is CASSLMGMTYEQYV.

This clonotype was counted at least ten times. The chain has TRBV6-1 and TRBJ2-7; TRBD1 might be the D (6 bases). CDR3 length: 14 residues. V was clipped by 7 bases and J by 5 bases, with 18 bases between them. The germline V gene has CDR1 MNHNS and CDR2 SASEGT. This CDR3 is CASIIQGPPDEQYF. In DNA form, the CDR3 reads TGTGCCAGCATTATACAGGGTCCCCCCGACGAGCAGTACTTC.

This clonotype was found many times. The rearrangement links TRBV12-3 or TRBV12-4 to TRBJ2-7; D may correspond to TRBD1 or TRBD2 (6 bases each). V gave up 1 base and J gave up 5 bases, with 15 bases separating them. CDR3 size: 15 residues. The CDR3 DNA is TGTGCCAGCAGTTTAGGGCCGGGGGCCCTCGACGAGCAGTACGTC. Encoded protein: CASSLGPGALDEQYV.

This clonotype was seen at least ten times. CDR3 nucleotides: TGTGCCACCAGCAGGCTCAGAGATACGCAGTATTTT. This encodes CATSRLRDTQYF. This chain uses TRBV15 with TRBJ2-3; D is unresolved. Looked up from germline, CDR1 is LNHNV and CDR2 is YYDKDF (reference sequence). The CDR3 has 12 residues. The V end was cut by 3 bases, the J end by 5 bases, with 6 bases between.

Many counts were recorded for this clonotype. The chain couples TRBV5-1 to TRBJ1-2; TRBD1 might be the D (5 bases). V lost 4 bases and J lost 5, with 21 bases in between. Germline V lookup: CDR1 SGHRS, CDR2 YFSETQ. The CDR3 has 16 amino acids. CDR3 amino acids: CASSQWTADGGYGYTF. In DNA, the CDR3 is TGCGCCAGCAGCCAGTGGACGGCGGATGGGGGTTATGGCTACACCTTC.

CDR3 DNA: TGTGCCAGCAGTCGGTCGGCCCTGGAGGGCGGGGAGCTGTTTTTT. As protein: CASSRSALEGGELFF. This chain links TRBV7-2 with TRBJ2-2; a weak D match, TRBD2 (6 bases). V was trimmed by 6 bases and J by 7 bases, leaving 18 bases between them. The CDR3 contains 15 residues. In germline, CDR1 is SGHTA, CDR2 FQGNSA.

This chain uses TRBV6-4 with TRBJ2-3; 9 nucleotides line up with TRBD2. Trimming at V came to 5 bases and at J to 7 bases, leaving 13 bases not matched to a gene. Germline V gene lookup returns CDR1 MRHNA and CDR2 SNTAGT. This CDR3 spans 16 amino acids. CDR3 nucleotide sequence: TGTGCCAGCAGTAAGGATTCCGGAGCGGGGGGAAATACGCAGTATTTT. It specifies CASSKDSGAGGNTQYF.

The sample holds many counts of this clonotype. The genes are TRBV2 and TRBJ2-4; no reliable D call. Trimming left V 6 bases short and J 1 base short, with 4 bases between. Germline V gives CDR1 SNHLY, CDR2 FYNNEI. This CDR3 comprises 12 residues. The CDR3 sequence is CASRRAKNIQYF. Here the CDR3 DNA reads TGTGCCAGCAGGCGGGCCAAAAACATTCAGTACTTC.

This clonotype was seen repeatedly, ten times or more. This chain uses TRBV9 with TRBJ2-1; D is perhaps TRBD2 (5 bases). CDR3 size: 13 residues. CDR1 and CDR2 (germline): SGDLS, YYNGEE. V gave up 3 bases and J gave up 12 bases, with 16 bases separating them. The CDR3 region has the DNA TGTGCCAGCAGCGAAACCCCGGGGAACCGGCAGTTCTTC. This sequence encodes CASSETPGNRQFF.

This clonotype was detected many times. The chain is built from TRBV7-2 and TRBJ2-3, with no clear D. Germline assignment: CDR1 SGHTA and CDR2 FQGNSA. V was pared by 3 bases and J by 1 base, with 8 bases between. The CDR3 length is 14 residues. The CDR3 sequence: CASSFQTGTDTQYF. The CDR3, as DNA: TGTGCCAGCAGCTTCCAGACTGGCACAGATACGCAGTATTTT.

This chain uses TRBV15 with TRBJ2-7, with TRBD2 matching 9 bases. CDR1 and CDR2 (germline): LNHNV, YYDKDF (reference sequence). V dropped 5 bases and J dropped 6; count of bases not matched to a gene: 17. This CDR3 has 17 amino acids. The CDR3 reads CATSRRPPGTSNGEQYF. CDR3 nucleotides: TGTGCCACCAGCCGTCGCCCACCCGGGACTAGCAACGGCGAGCAGTACTTC.

The J gene is TRBJ2-7, the V gene TRBV20-1, with unresolved D. Germline CDR1 reads DFQATT; CDR2 reads SNEGSKA (reference sequence). CDR3 size: 12 residues. The V gene lost 3 bases and the J gene lost 0 bases, with 6 bases spanning the gap. CDR3 region: CSARGVSYEQYF. The CDR3 coding sequence is TGCAGTGCTAGGGGCGTCTCCTACGAGCAGTACTTC.

This clonotype was counted at least ten times. The genes are TRBV20-1 and TRBJ2-3; no definite D call. This CDR3 has 14 residues. V lost 3 bases to trimming and J lost 0 bases, with 10 bases between them. From germline, CDR1 is DFQATT and CDR2 SNEGSKA (reference sequence). The CDR3 is CSASVAASTDTQYF. The CDR3 coding sequence is TGCAGTGCTAGTGTCGCGGCGAGCACAGATACGCAGTATTTT.

Remarks on this clonotype: A read error may produce the germline difference seen at one junction end. The chain employs TRBV7-2 and TRBJ2-5; 12 bases are shared with TRBD2. The CDR3 has 15 amino acids. CDR1 is SGHTA and CDR2 is FQGNSA in the germline V gene. The CDR3 DNA reads as TGTGCCAGCAGCCTAGCGGGGGGGCGGCAAGAGACCCAGTACTTC. Translation gives CASSLAGGRQETQYF. The full variable domain, with the rest looked up from reference TRBV7-2 and TRBJ2-5, is GAGVSQSPSNKVTEKGKDVELRCDPISGHTALYWYRQSLGQGLEFLIYFQGNSAPDKSGLPSDRFSAERTGGSVSTLTIQRTQQEDSAVYLCASSLAGGRQETQYFGPGTRLLVL.

This clonotype has a handful of counts. The V call is TRBV20-1, the J call TRBJ2-1, with 11 bases aligning to TRBD1. Germline values: CDR1 DFQATT, CDR2 SNEGSKA (reference sequence). V shed 3 bases, J shed 11 bases, and the junction held 12 bases outside the gene matches. There are 15 residues in the CDR3. The CDR3 DNA reads TGCAGTGCTAGTATACCGGGACAGGGGGGCACCAAGCAGTTCTTC. This sequence encodes CSASIPGQGGTKQFF.

This clonotype has just a few counts. The CDR3 reads CASSSPLDGTRSYEQYV. As DNA, the CDR3 is TGCGCCAGCAGCTCCCCCCTAGACGGTACAAGGTCCTACGAGCAGTACGTC. The rearrangement uses TRBV5-1 and TRBJ2-7; D not resolved. V was cut by 3 bases and J by 1 base, with 20 bases left in between. CDR1 is SGHRS, CDR2 YFSETQ, per germline. This CDR3 region has 17 residues.

This clonotype was detected ten times or more. The gene calls are TRBV5-1 and TRBJ2-3; D ambiguous. This CDR3 has 14 residues. Germline V gene sequence: CDR1 SGHRS, CDR2 YFSETQ. V lost 5 bases, J lost 5 bases, and 15 bases lay in between. Written as DNA, the CDR3 is TGCGCCAGCAGTGGAGATTCTCGGAGAGATACGCAGTATTTT. Protein product: CASSGDSRRDTQYF.

This clonotype was observed a few times. J is TRBJ2-5 and V is TRBV7-6; D is ambiguous. Germline CDR1 is SGHVS and CDR2 is FNYEAQ. The V gene lost 4 bases and the J gene lost 1 base, with 16 bases spanning the gap. The CDR3 contains 16 residues. CDR3 nucleotide sequence: TGTGCCAGCAGCTCCAAGCCGGGCCGCACCCAAGAGACCCAGTACTTC. It codes for CASSSKPGRTQETQYF.

The rearrangement joins TRBV6-5 to TRBJ1-6, with D hard to call. The V and J ends lost 0 bases and 5 bases respectively, with 2 bases between them. The CDR3 runs 13 residues. The V gene's germline CDR1 is MNHEY and CDR2 SVGAGI. The CDR3 protein is CASSYSNNSPLHF. The CDR3 DNA is TGTGCCAGCAGTTACTCGAATAATTCACCCCTCCACTTT.

The genes are TRBV20-1 and TRBJ1-2; 11 nucleotides agree with TRBD1. Germline CDR1 DFQATT, CDR2 SNEGSKA (reference sequence). The CDR3 has 12 amino acids. Losses at the gene ends were 6 bases for V and 6 bases for J; bases not matched to a gene: 3. For the CDR3, the DNA is TGCAGTGCCCGGGGACAGGGGGATGGCTACACCTTC. It encodes CSARGQGDGYTF.

This clonotype was counted ten times or more. The gene calls are TRBV5-1 and TRBJ2-3; the match to TRBD2 covers 8 bases. This CDR3 is 17 amino acids long. Germline V gene lookup returns CDR1 SGHRS and CDR2 YFSETQ. With V trimmed by 3 bases and J by 1 base, 10 bases remained unmatched. This CDR3 reads CASSSFGSRGGTDTQYF. CDR3 sequence (DNA): TGCGCCAGCAGCTCGTTTGGTTCGCGGGGGGGCACAGATACGCAGTATTTT. Full variable domain (outside the CDR3, taken from reference TRBV5-1 and TRBJ2-3): KAGVTQTPRYLIKTRGQQVTLSCSPISGHRSVSWYQQTPGQGLQFLFEYFSETQRNKGNFPGRFSGRQFSNSRSEMNVSTLELGDSALYLCASSSFGSRGGTDTQYFGPGTRLTVL.

This clonotype was detected a few times. The chain joins TRBV5-1 to TRBJ1-1; possible D gene TRBD1, 5 bases. The V and J ends lost 5 bases and 1 base respectively, with 15 bases between them. CDR1 and CDR2 from the germline V gene are SGHRS and YFSETQ. The CDR3 has 15 amino acids. The CDR3 DNA follows: TGCGCCAGCAGTTATCAGGGTCTAAAGAACACTGAAGCTTTCTTT. Its translation: CASSYQGLKNTEAFF.

Regarding this clonotype: One end of the junction does not line up with germline, which may come from a read error. This chain connects TRBV5-1 to TRBJ1-1; D call uncertain. The germline gives CDR1 SGHRS, CDR2 YFSETQ. This CDR3 contains 15 residues. As DNA, the CDR3 is TGCTCCAGCAGCCGGGCCCCCGGGGAGGACACTGAAGCTTTCTTT. It is translated as CSSSRAPGEDTEAFF.

This clonotype was counted at least ten times. This chain links TRBV4-1 with TRBJ2-2; a weak D match, TRBD2 (6 bases). CDR3 length: 15 amino acids. V lost 4 bases to trimming and J lost 5 bases, with 14 bases between them. The V gene's germline CDR1 is MGHRA and CDR2 YSYEKL. The CDR3 nucleotides are TGCGCCAGCAGCCGTCAGGACGGGGGTACCGGGGAGCTGTTTTTT. It encodes CASSRQDGGTGELFF.

The table lists this clonotype with many counts. The chain recombines TRBV7-2 with TRBJ2-3, with 8 bases matching TRBD2. Germline V gene data show CDR1 as SGHTA and CDR2 as FQGNSA. With 7 bases clipped from V and 6 bases from J, the junction kept 6 bases outside the gene matches. This CDR3 is built from 13 residues. CDR3 in DNA: TGTGCCAGCAAACGGGGGGGCTTGGATACGCAGTATTTT. This gives the protein CASKRGGLDTQYF.

This clonotype was counted at least ten times. The chain combines TRBV28 with TRBJ2-1; D is unresolved. CDR1 is MDHEN, CDR2 SYDVKM, per germline. Deletions cut 5 bases from V and 14 bases from J, with 13 bases between. The length of the CDR3 is 11 residues. The CDR3 coding sequence is TGTGCCAGCAGTATACCCCCCTGGGAGTTCTTC. This translates into CASSIPPWEFF.

The chain carries TRBV6-5 and TRBJ2-1, with D possibly TRBD1 on 6 matching bases. The CDR3 totals 17 residues. Germline V CDR1 and CDR2: MNHEY, SVGAGI. The V end was cut by 4 bases, the J end by 2 bases, with 18 bases between. The CDR3 DNA follows: TGTGCCAGCAGTTCTCGTACAGGGTTTCGGGCCTACAATGAGCAGTTCTTC. Protein: CASSSRTGFRAYNEQFF.

This clonotype was counted ten times or more. The chain links TRBV13 to TRBJ2-3; TRBD2 might be the D (5 bases). Trimming removed 5 bases from V and 2 bases from J, with 17 bases in between. CDR1 is PRHDT and CDR2 is FYEKMQ in the germline V gene (reference sequence). The CDR3 extends over 16 amino acids. The CDR3 here is CASSPLRETTTDTQYF. In DNA form, the CDR3 reads TGTGCCAGCAGCCCCCTCCGGGAAACCACCACAGATACGCAGTATTTT.